The T cell receptor beta chain described here comes from a study of CD8 T cells in Susac syndrome. Study at large: Fewer than ten of the sequenced Susac syndrome patients were in remission, and six had active disease.

Findings and limits, study-wide: CD4+ repertoires of Susac syndrome patients lacked detectable clonal expansion.

This clonotype occurred a few times. The antigen remains unidentified. Germline and junction disagree at one end, which may indicate a read error. The CD8+ and CD4+ T cells were isolated magnetically using a negative isolation approach, whereas the TEMRA cells were enriched by FACS. Random hexamers primed reverse transcription of about 0.5 to 1 ug RNA. Across 54 Vbeta and 13 Jbeta, immunoSEQ multiplex PCR amplified TCR beta CDR3. One entry per CDR3 protein results from TCRdb running MiXCR on the immunoSEQ multiplex PCR reads. The sample consists of 70,000 to 75,000 distinct CDR3 sequences, 93% of them appearing once. This TCR was sampled from a human donor with Susac syndrome. The specimen sequenced was CD4+ T cells from PBMCs.

The CDR3 nucleotides are TGTGCCAGCAGCGTAGTCGGGACAGTAAATTCACCTCTCCACTTT. Encoded protein: CASSVVGTVNSPLHF. The V gene is TRBV9, the J gene TRBJ1-6, with TRBD1 matching 7 bases. Germline loops: CDR1 SGDLS, CDR2 YYNGEE. This CDR3 spans 15 amino acids.